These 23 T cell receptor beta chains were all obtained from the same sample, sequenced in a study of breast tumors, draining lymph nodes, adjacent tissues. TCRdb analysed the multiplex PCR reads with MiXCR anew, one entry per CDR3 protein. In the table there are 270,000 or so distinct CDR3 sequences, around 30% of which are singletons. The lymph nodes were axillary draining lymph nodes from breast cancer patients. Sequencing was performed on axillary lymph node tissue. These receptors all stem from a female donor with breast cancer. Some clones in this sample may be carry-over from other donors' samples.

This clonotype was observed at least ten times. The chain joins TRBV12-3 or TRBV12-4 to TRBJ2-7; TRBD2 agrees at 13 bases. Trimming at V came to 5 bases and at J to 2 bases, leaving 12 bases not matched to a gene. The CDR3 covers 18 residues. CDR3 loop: CASSPARLAGGQPYEQYF. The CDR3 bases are TGTGCCAGCAGTCCCGCCCGACTAGCGGGAGGCCAACCCTACGAGCAGTACTTC.

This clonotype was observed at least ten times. In DNA form, the CDR3 reads TGCAGGGCTGGGCTAGCGGGAGCCTCCTACGAGCAGTACTTC. Its protein is CRAGLAGASYEQYF. The rearrangement uses TRBV20-1 and TRBJ2-7; 10 bases align to TRBD2. Germline V lookup: CDR1 DFQATT, CDR2 SNEGSKA (reference sequence). The CDR3 runs to 14 residues.

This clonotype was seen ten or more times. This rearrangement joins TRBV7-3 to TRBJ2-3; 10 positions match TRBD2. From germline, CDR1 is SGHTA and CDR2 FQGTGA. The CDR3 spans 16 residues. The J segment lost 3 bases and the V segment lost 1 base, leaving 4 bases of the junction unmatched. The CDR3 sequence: CASSLNPSGSTDTQYF. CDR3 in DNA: TGTGCCAGCAGCTTAAATCCTAGCGGGAGTACAGATACGCAGTATTTT. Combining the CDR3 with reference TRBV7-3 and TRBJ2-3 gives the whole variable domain GAGVSQTPSNKVTEKGKYVELRCDPISGHTALYWYRQSLGQGPEFLIYFQGTGAADDSGLPNDRFFAVRPEGSVSTLKIQRTERGDSAVYLCASSLNPSGSTDTQYFGPGTRLTVL.

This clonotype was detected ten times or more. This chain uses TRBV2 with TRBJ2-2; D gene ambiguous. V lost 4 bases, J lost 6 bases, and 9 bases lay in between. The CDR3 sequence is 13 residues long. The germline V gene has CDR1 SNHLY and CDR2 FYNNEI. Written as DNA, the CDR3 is TGTGCCAGCAGTGGACCGAAGCCCGGGGAGCTGTTTTTT. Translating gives CASSGPKPGELFF.

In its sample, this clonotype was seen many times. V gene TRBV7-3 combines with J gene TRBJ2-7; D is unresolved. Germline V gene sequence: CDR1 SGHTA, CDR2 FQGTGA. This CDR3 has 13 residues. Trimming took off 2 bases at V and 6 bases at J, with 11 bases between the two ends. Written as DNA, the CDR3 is TGTGCCAGCAGCTTATCGAGTCTAAGCGAGCAGTACTTC. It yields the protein CASSLSSLSEQYF.

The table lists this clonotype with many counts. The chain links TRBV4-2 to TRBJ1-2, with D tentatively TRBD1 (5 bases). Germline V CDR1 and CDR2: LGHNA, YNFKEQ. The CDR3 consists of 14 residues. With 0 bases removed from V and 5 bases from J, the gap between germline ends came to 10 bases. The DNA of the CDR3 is TGTGCCAGCAGCCAAGAGGGGCCGCGATATGGCTACACCTTC. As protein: CASSQEGPRYGYTF.

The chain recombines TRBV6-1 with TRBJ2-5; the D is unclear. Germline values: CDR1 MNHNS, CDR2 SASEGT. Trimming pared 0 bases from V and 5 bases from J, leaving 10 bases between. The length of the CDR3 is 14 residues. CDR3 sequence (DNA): TGTGCCAGCAGTGAAGCCCACATCACGGAGACCCAGTACTTC. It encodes CASSEAHITETQYF.

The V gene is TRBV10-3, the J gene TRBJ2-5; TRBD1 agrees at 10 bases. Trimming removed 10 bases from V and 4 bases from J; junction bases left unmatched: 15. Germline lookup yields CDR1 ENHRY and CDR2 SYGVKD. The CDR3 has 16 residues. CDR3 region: CASSTRDRGPRETQYF. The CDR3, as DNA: TGTGCCAGCAGCACAAGGGACAGGGGTCCGCGAGAGACCCAGTACTTC.

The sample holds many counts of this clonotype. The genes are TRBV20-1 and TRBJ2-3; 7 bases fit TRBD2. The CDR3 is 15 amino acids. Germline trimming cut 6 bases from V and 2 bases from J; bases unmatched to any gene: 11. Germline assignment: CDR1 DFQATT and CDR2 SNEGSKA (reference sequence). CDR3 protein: CSAPRDYGYTDTQYF. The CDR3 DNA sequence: TGCAGTGCACCCCGGGACTATGGTTACACAGATACGCAGTATTTT.

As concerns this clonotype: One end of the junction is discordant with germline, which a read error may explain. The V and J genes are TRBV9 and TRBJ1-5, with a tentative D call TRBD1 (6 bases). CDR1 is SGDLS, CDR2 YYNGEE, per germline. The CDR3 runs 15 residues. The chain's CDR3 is CASSPDSTFNQPRHF. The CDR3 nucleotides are TGTGCCAGCAGCCCGGACAGTACTTTCAATCAGCCCCGGCATTTT.

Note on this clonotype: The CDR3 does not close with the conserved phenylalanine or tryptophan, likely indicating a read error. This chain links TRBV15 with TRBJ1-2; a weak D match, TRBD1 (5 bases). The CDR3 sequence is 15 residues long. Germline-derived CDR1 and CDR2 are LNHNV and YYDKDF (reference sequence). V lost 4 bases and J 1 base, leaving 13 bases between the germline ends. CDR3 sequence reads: CATSTPVGGNYGYTL. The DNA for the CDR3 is TGTGCCACCAGCACCCCGGTGGGGGGTAACTATGGCTACACCCTC.

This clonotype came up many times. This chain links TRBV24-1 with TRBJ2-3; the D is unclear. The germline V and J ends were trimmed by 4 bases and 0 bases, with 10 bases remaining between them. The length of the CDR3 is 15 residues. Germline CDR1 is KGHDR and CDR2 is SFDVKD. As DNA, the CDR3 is TGTGCCACCAGTGAGGGATGGGTCAGCACAGATACGCAGTATTTT. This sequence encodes CATSEGWVSTDTQYF.

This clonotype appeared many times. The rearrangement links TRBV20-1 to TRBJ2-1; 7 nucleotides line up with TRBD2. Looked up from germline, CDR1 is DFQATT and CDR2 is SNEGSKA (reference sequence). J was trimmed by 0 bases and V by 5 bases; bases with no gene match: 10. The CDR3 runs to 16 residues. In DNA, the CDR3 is TGCAGTGCTCTTACCATACTAGCGCGCTCCTACAATGAGCAGTTCTTC. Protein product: CSALTILARSYNEQFF.

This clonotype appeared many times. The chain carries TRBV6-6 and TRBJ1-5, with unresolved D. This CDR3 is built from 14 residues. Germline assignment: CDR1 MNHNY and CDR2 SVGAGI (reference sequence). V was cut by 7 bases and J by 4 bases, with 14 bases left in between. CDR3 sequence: CASTQWEGNQPQHF. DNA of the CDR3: TGTGCCAGCACCCAATGGGAGGGAAATCAGCCCCAGCATTTT.

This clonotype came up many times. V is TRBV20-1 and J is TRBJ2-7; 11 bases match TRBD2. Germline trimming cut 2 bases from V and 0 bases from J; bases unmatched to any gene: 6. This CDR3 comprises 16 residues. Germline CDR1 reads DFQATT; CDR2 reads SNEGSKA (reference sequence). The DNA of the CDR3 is TGCAGTGCTAGATCCGGGACTAGCGGACCCTCCTACGAGCAGTACTTC. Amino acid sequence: CSARSGTSGPSYEQYF.

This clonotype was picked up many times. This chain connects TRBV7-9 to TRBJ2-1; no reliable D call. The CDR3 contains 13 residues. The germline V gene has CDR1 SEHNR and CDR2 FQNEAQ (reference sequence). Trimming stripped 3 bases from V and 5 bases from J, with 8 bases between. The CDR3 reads CASSLGKNNEQFF. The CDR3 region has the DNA TGTGCCAGCAGCTTGGGGAAAAACAATGAGCAGTTCTTC. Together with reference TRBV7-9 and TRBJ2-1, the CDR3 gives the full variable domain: DTGVSQNPRHKITKRGQNVTFRCDPISEHNRLYWYRQTLGQGPEFLTYFQNEAQLEKSRLLSDRFSAERPKGSFSTLEIQRTEQGDSAMYLCASSLGKNNEQFFGPGTRLTVL.

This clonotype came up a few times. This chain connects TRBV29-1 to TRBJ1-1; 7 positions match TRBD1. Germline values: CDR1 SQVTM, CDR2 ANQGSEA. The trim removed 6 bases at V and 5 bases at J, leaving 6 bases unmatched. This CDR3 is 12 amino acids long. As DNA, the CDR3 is TGCAGCGTGGCGACAGGGTGGACTGAAGCTTTCTTT. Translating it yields CSVATGWTEAFF.

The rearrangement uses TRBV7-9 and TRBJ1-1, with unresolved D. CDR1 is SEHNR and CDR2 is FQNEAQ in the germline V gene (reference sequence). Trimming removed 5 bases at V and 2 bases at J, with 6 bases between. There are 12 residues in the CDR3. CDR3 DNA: TGTGCCAGCAGCGAGACTAACACTGAAGCTTTCTTT. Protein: CASSETNTEAFF. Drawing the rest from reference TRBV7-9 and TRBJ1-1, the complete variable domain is DTGVSQNPRHKITKRGQNVTFRCDPISEHNRLYWYRQTLGQGPEFLTYFQNEAQLEKSRLLSDRFSAERPKGSFSTLEIQRTEQGDSAMYLCASSETNTEAFFGQGTRLTVV.

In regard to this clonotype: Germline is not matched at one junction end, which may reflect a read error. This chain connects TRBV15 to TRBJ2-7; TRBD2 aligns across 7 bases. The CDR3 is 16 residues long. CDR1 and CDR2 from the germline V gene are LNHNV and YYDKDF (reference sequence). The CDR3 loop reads CATSRGRAGEVFEQHF. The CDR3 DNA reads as TGTGCCACCAGCAGAGGCCGTGCGGGAGAAGTGTTCGAGCAGCACTTC.

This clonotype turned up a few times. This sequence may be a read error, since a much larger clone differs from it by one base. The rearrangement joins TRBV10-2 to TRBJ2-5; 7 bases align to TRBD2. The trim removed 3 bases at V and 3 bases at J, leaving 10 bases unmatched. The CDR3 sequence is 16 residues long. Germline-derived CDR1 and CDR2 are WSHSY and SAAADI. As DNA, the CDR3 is TGCGCCAGCAGTGAAAAGGGACTATCCCCAAAAGAGACCCAGTACTTC. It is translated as CASSEKGLSPKETQYF.

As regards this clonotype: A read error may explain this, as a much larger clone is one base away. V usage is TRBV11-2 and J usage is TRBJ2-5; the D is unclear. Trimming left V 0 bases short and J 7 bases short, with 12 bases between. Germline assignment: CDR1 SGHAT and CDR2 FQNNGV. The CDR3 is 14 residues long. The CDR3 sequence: CASSLERGEGTQYF. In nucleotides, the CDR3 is TGTGCCAGCAGCTTAGAACGCGGAGAAGGGACCCAGTACTTC. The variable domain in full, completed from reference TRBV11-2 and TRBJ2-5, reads EAGVAQSPRYKIIEKRQSVAFWCNPISGHATLYWYQQILGQGPKLLIQFQNNGVVDDSQLPKDRFSAERLKGVDSTLKIQPAKLEDSAVYLCASSLERGEGTQYFGPGTRLLVL.

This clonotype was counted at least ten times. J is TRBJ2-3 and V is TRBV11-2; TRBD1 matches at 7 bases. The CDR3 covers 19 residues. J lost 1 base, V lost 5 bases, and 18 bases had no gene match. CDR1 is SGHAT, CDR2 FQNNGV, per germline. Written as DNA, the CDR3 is TGTGCCAGCAGCCCCTGGGGTGCTTGGACAGGCGGTGGCACAGATACGCAGTATTTT. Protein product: CASSPWGAWTGGGTDTQYF. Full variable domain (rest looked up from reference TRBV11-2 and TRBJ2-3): EAGVAQSPRYKIIEKRQSVAFWCNPISGHATLYWYQQILGQGPKLLIQFQNNGVVDDSQLPKDRFSAERLKGVDSTLKIQPAKLEDSAVYLCASSPWGAWTGGGTDTQYFGPGTRLTVL.

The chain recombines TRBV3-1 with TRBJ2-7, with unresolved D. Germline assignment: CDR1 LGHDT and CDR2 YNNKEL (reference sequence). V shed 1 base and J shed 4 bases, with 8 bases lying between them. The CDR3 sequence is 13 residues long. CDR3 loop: CASSQAEAYEQYF. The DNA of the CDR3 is TGTGCCAGCAGCCAAGCTGAGGCTTACGAGCAGTACTTC.